A single sample gave rise to the 3 T cell receptor beta chains below, sequenced in a study of T-cell reconstitution after alpha-beta-depleted transplantation in children. Unique molecular identifiers were incorporated into the prepared TCRbeta library. MiXCR was run by TCRdb on the PCR reads, yielding one entry per CDR3 protein. This sample has a few hundred thousand distinct CDR3 sequences, with over 9.5% found just once. The starting material was PBMCs from the stem cell graft donor, obtained from the stem cell graft. The receptors originated from a human donor who donated a stem cell graft to a child with SCID.

This clonotype was detected ten times or more. V gene TRBV20-1 combines with J gene TRBJ2-7, with 9 bases that match TRBD1. With V trimmed by 5 bases and J by 3 bases, 8 bases remained unmatched. The germline gives CDR1 DFQATT, CDR2 SNEGSKA (reference sequence). The CDR3 consists of 14 residues. The CDR3 DNA reads TGCAGTGCTCAAAGACAGGGGGGAGGCTACGAGCAGTACTTC. Its protein product is CSAQRQGGGYEQYF.

The chain recombines TRBV18 with TRBJ2-1; tentative D call: TRBD1 (6 bases). Germline V gives CDR1 KGHSH, CDR2 LQKENI. CDR3 length equals 14 residues. Trimming took off 2 bases at V and 7 bases at J, with 12 bases between the two ends. DNA of the CDR3: TGTGCCAGCTCACCATCCTACACAGGGAATGAGCAGTTCTTC. Translation: CASSPSYTGNEQFF.

This chain connects TRBV12-3 or TRBV12-4 to TRBJ2-3; 8 bases agree with TRBD2. This CDR3 contains 16 residues. The trim removed 4 bases at V and 5 bases at J, leaving 11 bases unmatched. DNA for the CDR3: TGTGCCAGCAGTTCCGCGGGTCCGGGAGGGAAAGATACGCAGTATTTT. Amino acid sequence: CASSSAGPGGKDTQYF.